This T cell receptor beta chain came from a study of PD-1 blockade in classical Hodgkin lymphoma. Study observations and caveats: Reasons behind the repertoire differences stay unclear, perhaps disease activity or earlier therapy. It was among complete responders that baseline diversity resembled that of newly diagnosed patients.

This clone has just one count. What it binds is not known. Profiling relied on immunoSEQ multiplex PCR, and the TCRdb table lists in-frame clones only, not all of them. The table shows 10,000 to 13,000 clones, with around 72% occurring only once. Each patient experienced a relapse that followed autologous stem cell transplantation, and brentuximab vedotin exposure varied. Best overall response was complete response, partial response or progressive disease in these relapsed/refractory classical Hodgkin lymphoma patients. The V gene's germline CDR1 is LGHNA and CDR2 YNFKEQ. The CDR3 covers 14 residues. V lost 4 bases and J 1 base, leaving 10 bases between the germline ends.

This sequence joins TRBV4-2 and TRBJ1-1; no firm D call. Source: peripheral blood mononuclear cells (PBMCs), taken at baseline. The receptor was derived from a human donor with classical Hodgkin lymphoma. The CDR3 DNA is TGTGCCAGCAGCCCAGAAGACACGAACACTGAAGCTTTCTTT. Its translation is CASSPEDTNTEAFF.